This T cell receptor (beta chain) stems from a study of T cell responses to AZD1222 COVID-19 vaccine listed by TCRdb under 2021. At the level of the whole study: A total of just over 230 trial participants underwent TCR sequencing, of whom some 200 had received two doses of AZD1222 and roughly 26 had received two doses of the MenACWY control vaccine. Trial participants were enrolled by age into subgroups of 18-55, 56-69 and 70-plus years, and around 140, 26 and 57 TCR-sequenced participants, respectively, were included in these subgroups. Study-wide findings and limitations: The whole spike protein was spanned by vaccine-associated CD4 TCRs, and dominant responses were seen in regions 160-218 and 743-854. After two AZD1222 doses, both the breadth and the depth of spike-specific TCRs were significantly higher than at day 0 and than in MenACWY recipients. The 56-69-year group was small, and its depth increase did not reach significance, likely because of low power. Conclusions about previously exposed vaccinees are limited because only five to seven AZD1222 recipients were SARS-CoV-2 seropositive at baseline. Participants were mostly white British and included more females than males, and it was suggested by the authors that clonal diversity may have been underestimated. Because no day 14 peak-response samples were available, the repertoires could be characterized only after the peak T cell response. Reportedly, close to half of the unique spike-specific TCRs recognized epitopes lying outside the regions that are mutated in the B.1.351 and B.1.1.7 variants.

This clone has a single count. Its antigen is not yet known. No qualities accompany the bases; no much larger clone lies one base away. The CDR3 regions of human TCRbeta chains were analyzed by immunosequencing. Per the original workflow: TCRs in the repertoires were matched against a reference library of SARS-CoV-2-specific TCRs that had been generated with the MIRA antigen-specificity platform. Breadth was defined as the fraction of unique TCRs that were SARS-CoV-2-associated, and depth was defined as the fraction of total T cells that were SARS-CoV-2-associated. Using the MIRA data, each spike-specific TCR was mapped to the spike region that the TCR reacts to and placed in a CD4 or CD8 class. Log10-transformed breadth and depth values were compared by one-way ANOVA with Sidak's multiple comparisons tests. The clones in this table, taken by TCRdb from immuneACCESS, are in-frame only. Not every clone is retained; where verified, under half of the shortfall comes from an unresolved V gene, and the cause of the rest is unknown. V and J calls plus clone size are reproduced from that table; the DNA served to infer D and trimming. The sample records more than 70,000 clones, around 90% of which are singletons. The top ten clonotypes cover about 4.8% of the sample.

Interpreted using the paper, the time point label stands for: baseline before first vaccination. The treatment or condition label here, explained by the study, means: meningococcal conjugate vaccine given as trial control. Vaccinee samples were obtained from the UK trials COV001 and COV002, which included a single-blind randomized controlled phase 2/3 trial of AZD1222 (ChAdOx1 nCoV-19) in healthy adults. For TCRbeta chain sequencing, PBMC samples from trial participants were taken at day 0 and at day 28 after the second dose. V loses 0 bases, J loses 9 bases, and the germline ends lie 12 bases apart. The CDR3 covers 14 residues, taking in both the cysteine and the phenylalanine. Only CDR3 DNA is held: 42 bases, read in frame from base 1. Sequences MNHEY (CDR1) and SVGEGT (CDR2) are obtained from the germline V gene.

This sequence originates from an adult in good health. The chain uses TRBV6-2 or TRBV6-3 and TRBJ2-1; the D gene assignment is perhaps TRBD1 or TRBD2, with each matching 5 bases. This specimen was peripheral blood, taken on day 0 of MenACWY control vaccination. The DNA sequence is given as TGTGCCAGCAGTTACTCAGCAGGGAGCATTGAGCAGTTCTTC. This sequence encodes CASSYSAGSIEQFF.